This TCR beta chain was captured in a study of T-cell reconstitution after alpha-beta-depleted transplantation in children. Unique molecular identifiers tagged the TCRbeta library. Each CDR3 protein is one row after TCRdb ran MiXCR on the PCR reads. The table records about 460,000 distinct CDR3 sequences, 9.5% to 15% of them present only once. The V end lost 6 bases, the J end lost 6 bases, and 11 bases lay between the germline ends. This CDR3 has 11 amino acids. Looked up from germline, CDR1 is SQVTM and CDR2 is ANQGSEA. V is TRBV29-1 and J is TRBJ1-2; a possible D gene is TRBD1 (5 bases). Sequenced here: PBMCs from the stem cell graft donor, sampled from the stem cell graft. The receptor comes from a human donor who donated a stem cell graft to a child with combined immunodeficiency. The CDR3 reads CSVPGGNGYTF. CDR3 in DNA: TGCAGCGTCCCGGGGGGGAATGGCTACACCTTC. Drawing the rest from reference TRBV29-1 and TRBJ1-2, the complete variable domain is SAVISQKPSRDICQRGTSLTIQCQVDSQVTMMFWYRQQPGQSLTLIATANQGSEATYESGFVIDKFPISRPNLTFSTLTVSNMSPEDSSIYLCSVPGGNGYTFGSGTRLTVV.